Below, one TCR beta chain is given with its context. The antigen is undetermined. The sample belongs to a study of OX40 agonist ivuxolimab in advanced cancers. TCRdb's copy holds only in-frame clones and misses some; the assay was immunoSEQ multiplex PCR. This table has under 65,000 clones, 80% to 90% appearing once. Study-level findings and limits: With doses of 0.1 to 3.0 mg/kg, CD4+ and CD8+ blood T cells had undergone clonal expansion by week 6.

Trimming took off 0 bases at V and 1 base at J, with 3 bases between the two ends. Germline loops: CDR1 SGHNT, CDR2 YENEEA. CDR3 length: 13 amino acids. The TCR was taken from an adult with an advanced solid tumor such as melanoma, head and neck, liver or kidney cancer. The chain combines TRBV11-3 with TRBJ2-5; no reliable D call. The material was CD4+ or CD8+ T cells sorted from blood, obtained in a trial of the OX40 agonist ivuxolimab. The CDR3 DNA is TGTGCCAGCAGCTTAGATATCCAAGAGACCCAGTACTTC. Its protein is CASSLDIQETQYF.